A selection of T cell receptor beta chains follows, all from one sample in a study of CXCR3-negative and CXCR3-positive naive CD8 T cells. Using the 5' RACE reads, TCRdb records one entry per CDR3 protein without DNA. The sample totals just over 60,000 distinct CDR3 sequences. The specimen sequenced was naive CXCR3- CD8+ T cells from blood. The receptors shown here come from a human donor in good health. Some clones in this sample may be carry-over from other donors' samples. CDR3s include the opening cysteine and the closing phenylalanine or tryptophan.

TRBJ2-7 | 13 | TRBV30 | CATGLAGPYEQYF
TRBJ2-2 | 15 | TRBV6-2/TRBV6-3 | CASSYYGVYTGELFF
TRBJ2-7 | 19 | TRBV4-2 | CASSQVTPEVYLTTYEQYF
TRBJ2-5 | 13 | TRBV4-3 | CASSSGNQETQYF
TRBJ2-3 | 18 | TRBV9 | CASSAAFGEKHDSDTQYF
TRBJ2-2 | 16 | TRBV6-2/TRBV6-3 | CASRATGGVYTGELFF
TRBJ2-1 | 16 | TRBV4-3 | CASSQDGGTVNNEQFF
TRBJ2-1 | 15 | TRBV3-1 | CASSVRDRGDNEQFF
TRBJ2-7 | 16 | TRBV12-3/TRBV12-4 | CASSPFAGPRGLEQYF
TRBJ2-5 | 12 | TRBV13 | CASSLEMETQYF
TRBJ2-2 | 13 | TRBV6-6 | CASTNRVTGELFF
TRBJ2-5 | 15 | TRBV4-3 | CASSQGGGAGETQYF
TRBJ2-1 | 15 | TRBV11-2 | CASSLEQGFLNEQFF
TRBJ1-1 | 15 | TRBV6-2/TRBV6-3 | CASADPREANTEAFF
TRBJ1-1 | 13 | TRBV27 | CASSYTENTEAFF
TRBJ2-7 | 14 | TRBV12-3/TRBV12-4 | CASTPGLAGGKAYF
TRBJ1-5 | 18 | TRBV12-3/TRBV12-4 | CASSPFDRGVDSNQPQHF
TRBJ1-1 | 12 | TRBV29-1 | CSDRAGDTEAFF
TRBJ2-5 | 15 | TRBV20-1 | CSARAQSAFWETQYF
TRBJ2-3 | 15 | TRBV12-3/TRBV12-4 | CASSLGQGGTDTQYF
TRBJ2-5 | 14 | TRBV6-5 | CASSTGPGQETQYF
TRBJ1-2 | 14 | TRBV7-9 | CASSSSVSGEGYTF
TRBJ1-6 | 16 | TRBV13 | CASSFSGSSYNSPLHF
TRBJ2-5 | 15 | TRBV29-1 | CSVDRLTGNQETQYF
TRBJ1-6 | 15 | TRBV28 | CASWDVGNNNSPLHF
TRBJ1-1 | 11 | TRBV28 | CASSFDTEAFF
TRBJ2-4 | 16 | TRBV5-4 | CASSPRQGLAKNIQYF
TRBJ1-4 | 15 | TRBV20-1 | CSASVTGGTNVKLFF
TRBJ1-3 | 14 | TRBV4-1 | CASSQERTADTIYF
TRBJ2-3 | 14 | TRBV4-1 | CASSQKGRTDTQYF
TRBJ2-6 | 15 | TRBV11-2 | CASILQSSGANVLTF
TRBJ2-2 | 12 | TRBV12-3/TRBV12-4 | CAIPTGTGELFF
TRBJ2-7 | 15 | TRBV12-3/TRBV12-4 | CASSAPEGREYEQYF
TRBJ2-3 | 22 | TRBV13 | CASSLINPGTTDRWDLTDTQYF
TRBJ2-3 | 12 | TRBV7-9 | CASSQTADTQYF
TRBJ2-1 | 13 | TRBV20-1 | CSATLAGNQEQFF
TRBJ2-7 | 13 | TRBV7-2 | CASSASRLYEQYF
TRBJ2-5 | 17 | TRBV7-9 | CASSEPTGTEGEETQYF
TRBJ2-3 | 18 | TRBV7-3 | CASSLGGGADTSTDTQYF
TRBJ2-7 | 12 | TRBV20-1 | CSARGQSYEQYF
TRBJ1-6 | 13 | TRBV20-1 | CSAKAGEGSPLHF